This T cell receptor beta chain comes out of a study of T-cell reconstitution after alpha-beta-depleted transplantation in children. Study results and caveats: In patients about two months after transplant, alpha-beta T cells reportedly arose from several hundred expanded graft clones. Fresh T-cell production supplied most of the T-cell counts and diversity seen one year after transplant. After transplant, high TCRbeta diversity at day 60 in some patients arose from surviving recipient T cells and thymic progenitors.

Unique molecular identifiers were incorporated when the TCRbeta library was constructed. In TCRdb, the PCR reads were re-called with MiXCR into one record per CDR3 protein. The data contain hundreds of thousands of distinct CDR3 sequences, around a tenth of them singletons. There are many counts of this clonotype. Its antigen is not known. With V trimmed by 3 bases and J by 4 bases, 4 bases remained unmatched. This CDR3 contains 14 residues. The specimen comprised peripheral blood, sampled 180 days after TCRalphabeta/CD19-depleted stem cell transplant. The chain couples TRBV12-3 or TRBV12-4 to TRBJ2-7, with 9 bases identical to TRBD1. The receptor was derived from a male patient aged 2-9 years who had a stem cell transplant for chronic granulomatous disease, so the T cells may come from the graft donor. Here the CDR3 DNA reads TGTGCCAGCAGTTTCGGGACAGGGCGGTACGAGCAGTACTTC. Residues: CASSFGTGRYEQYF.